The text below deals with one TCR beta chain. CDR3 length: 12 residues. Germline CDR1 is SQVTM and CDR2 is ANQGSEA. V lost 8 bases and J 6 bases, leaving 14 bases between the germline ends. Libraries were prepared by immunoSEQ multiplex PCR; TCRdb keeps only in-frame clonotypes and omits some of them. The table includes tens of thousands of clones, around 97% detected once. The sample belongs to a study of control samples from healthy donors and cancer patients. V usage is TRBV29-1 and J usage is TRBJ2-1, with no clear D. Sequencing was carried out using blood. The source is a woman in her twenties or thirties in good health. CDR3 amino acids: CSLVAEFNEQFF. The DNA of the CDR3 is TGCAGCCTTGTTGCGGAGTTCAATGAGCAGTTCTTC.